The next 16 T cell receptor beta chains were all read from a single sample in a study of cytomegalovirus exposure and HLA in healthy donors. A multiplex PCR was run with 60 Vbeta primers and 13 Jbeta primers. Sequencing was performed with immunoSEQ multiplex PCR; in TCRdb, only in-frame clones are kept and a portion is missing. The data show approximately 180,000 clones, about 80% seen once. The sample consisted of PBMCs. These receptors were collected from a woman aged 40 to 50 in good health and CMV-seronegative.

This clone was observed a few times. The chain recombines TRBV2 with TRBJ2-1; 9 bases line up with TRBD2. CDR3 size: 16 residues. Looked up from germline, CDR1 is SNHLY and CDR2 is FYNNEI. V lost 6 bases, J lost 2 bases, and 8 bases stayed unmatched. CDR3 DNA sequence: TGTGCCAGCAGGGACCCGGGACTAGCAGCCTACAATGAGCAGTTCTTC. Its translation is CASRDPGLAAYNEQFF.

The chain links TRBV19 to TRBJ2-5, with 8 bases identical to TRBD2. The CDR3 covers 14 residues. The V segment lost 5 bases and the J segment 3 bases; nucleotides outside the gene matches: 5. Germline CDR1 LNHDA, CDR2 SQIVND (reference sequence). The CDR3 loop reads CASSVLAAKETQYF. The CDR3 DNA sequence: TGTGCCAGTAGTGTACTAGCGGCAAAAGAGACCCAGTACTTC.

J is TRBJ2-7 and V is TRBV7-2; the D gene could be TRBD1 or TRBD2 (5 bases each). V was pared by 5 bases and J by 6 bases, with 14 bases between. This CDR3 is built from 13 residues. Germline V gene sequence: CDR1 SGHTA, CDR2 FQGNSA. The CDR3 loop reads CASSIHPGGEQYV. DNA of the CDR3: TGTGCCAGCAGCATCCACCCTGGGGGCGAGCAGTACGTC.

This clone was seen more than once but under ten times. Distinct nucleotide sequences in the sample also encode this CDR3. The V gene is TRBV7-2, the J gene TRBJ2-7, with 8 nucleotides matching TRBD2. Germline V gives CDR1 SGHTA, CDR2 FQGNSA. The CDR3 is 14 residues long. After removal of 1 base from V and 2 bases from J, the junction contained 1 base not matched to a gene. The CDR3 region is CASSLGGRTYEQYF. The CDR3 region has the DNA TGTGCCAGCAGCTTAGGCGGGAGGACCTACGAGCAGTACTTC.

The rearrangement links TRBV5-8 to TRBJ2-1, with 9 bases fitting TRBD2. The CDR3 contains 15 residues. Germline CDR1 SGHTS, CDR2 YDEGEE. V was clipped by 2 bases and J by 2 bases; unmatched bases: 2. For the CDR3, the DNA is TGTGCCAGCAGCTTTGGCGGGAGGGCCTACAATGAGCAGTTCTTC. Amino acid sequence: CASSFGGRAYNEQFF.

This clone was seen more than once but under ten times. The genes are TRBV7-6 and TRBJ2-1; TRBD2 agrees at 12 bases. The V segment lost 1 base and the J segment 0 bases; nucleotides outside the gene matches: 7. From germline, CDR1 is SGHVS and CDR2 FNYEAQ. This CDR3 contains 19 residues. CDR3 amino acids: CASSLDGLAGSNSYNEQFF. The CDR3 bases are TGTGCCAGCAGCTTAGATGGACTAGCGGGATCCAACTCCTACAATGAGCAGTTCTTC.

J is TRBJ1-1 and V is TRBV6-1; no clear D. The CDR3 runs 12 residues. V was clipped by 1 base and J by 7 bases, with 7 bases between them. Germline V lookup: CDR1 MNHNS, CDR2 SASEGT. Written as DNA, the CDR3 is TGTGCCAGCAGTGAAGATAGCATTGAAGCTTTCTTT. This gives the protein CASSEDSIEAFF.

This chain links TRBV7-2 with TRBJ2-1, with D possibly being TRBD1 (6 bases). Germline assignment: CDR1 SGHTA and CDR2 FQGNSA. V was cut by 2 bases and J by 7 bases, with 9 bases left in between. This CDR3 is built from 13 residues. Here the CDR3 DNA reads TGTGCCAGCAGCTTACCAGGGGAAAATGAGCAGTTCTTC. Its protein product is CASSLPGENEQFF.

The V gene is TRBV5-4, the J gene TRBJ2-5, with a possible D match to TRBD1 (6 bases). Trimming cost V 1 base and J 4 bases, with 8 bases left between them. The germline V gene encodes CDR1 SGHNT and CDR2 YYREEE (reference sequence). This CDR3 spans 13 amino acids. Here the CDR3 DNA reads TGTGCCAGCAGCTTGCTAGGGGGAGAGACCCAGTACTTC. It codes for CASSLLGGETQYF.

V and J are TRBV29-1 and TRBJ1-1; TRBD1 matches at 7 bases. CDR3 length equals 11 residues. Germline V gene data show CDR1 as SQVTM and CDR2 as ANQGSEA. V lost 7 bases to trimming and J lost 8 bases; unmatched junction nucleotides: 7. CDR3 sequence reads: CSARDSLEAFF. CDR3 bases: TGCAGCGCCCGGGACAGTCTCGAAGCTTTCTTT.

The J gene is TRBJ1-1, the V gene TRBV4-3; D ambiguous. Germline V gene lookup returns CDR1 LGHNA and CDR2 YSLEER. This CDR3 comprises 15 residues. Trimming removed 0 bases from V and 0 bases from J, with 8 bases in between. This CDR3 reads CASSQEINLNTEAFF. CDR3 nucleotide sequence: TGCGCCAGCAGCCAAGAGATAAACTTGAACACTGAAGCTTTCTTT.

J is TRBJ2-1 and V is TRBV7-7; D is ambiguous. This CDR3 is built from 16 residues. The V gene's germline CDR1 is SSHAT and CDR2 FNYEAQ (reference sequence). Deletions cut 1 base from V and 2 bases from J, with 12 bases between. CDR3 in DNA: TGTGCCAGCAGCTTAGGACACCCCGCACCCTACAATGAGCAGTTCTTC. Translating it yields CASSLGHPAPYNEQFF.

The CDR3 is CAWTGTLNTEAFF. The CDR3 DNA reads TGTGCCTGGACCGGGACACTGAACACTGAAGCTTTCTTT. J is TRBJ1-1 and V is TRBV30; perhaps TRBD1 as D (6 bases). Trimming left V 4 bases short and J 0 bases short, with 9 bases between. The germline gives CDR1 GTSNPN, CDR2 SVGIG (reference sequence). The CDR3 has 13 amino acids. The full variable domain, in which reference TRBV30 and TRBJ1-1 provide the parts outside the CDR3, is SQTIHQWPATLVQPVGSPLSLECTVEGTSNPNLYWYRQAAGRGLQLLFYSVGIGQISSEVPQNLSASRPQDRQFILSSKKLLLSDSGFYLCAWTGTLNTEAFFGQGTRLTVV.

CDR3 protein: CASSPGTSGVSTDTQYF. The CDR3 region has the DNA TGTGCCAGCAGCCCAGGGACTAGCGGGGTCAGCACAGATACGCAGTATTTT. This sequence joins TRBV11-3 and TRBJ2-3; 13 nucleotides match TRBD2. This CDR3 spans 17 amino acids. Germline-derived CDR1 and CDR2 are SGHNT and YENEEA. The V gene end was trimmed by 5 bases and the J gene end by 0 bases; junction bases not matched to a gene: 5. The full variable domain, in which reference TRBV11-3 and TRBJ2-3 provide the parts outside the CDR3, is EAGVVQSPRYKIIEKKQPVAFWCNPISGHNTLYWYLQNLGQGPELLIRYENEEAVDDSQLPKDRFSAERLKGVDSTLKIQPAELGDSAVYLCASSPGTSGVSTDTQYFGPGTRLTVL.

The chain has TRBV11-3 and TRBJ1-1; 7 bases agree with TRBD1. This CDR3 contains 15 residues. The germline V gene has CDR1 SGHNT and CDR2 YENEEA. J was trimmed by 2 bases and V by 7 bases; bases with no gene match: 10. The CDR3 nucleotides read TGTGCCAGCACAGCCTTCGGGACAGATAACACTGAAGCTTTCTTT. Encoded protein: CASTAFGTDNTEAFF.

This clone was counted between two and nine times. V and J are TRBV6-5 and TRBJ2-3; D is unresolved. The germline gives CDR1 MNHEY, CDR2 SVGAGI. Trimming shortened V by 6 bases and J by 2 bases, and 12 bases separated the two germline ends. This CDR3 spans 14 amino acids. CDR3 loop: CASRTSLTTDTQYF. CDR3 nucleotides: TGTGCCAGCAGAACCTCACTCACCACAGATACGCAGTATTTT.